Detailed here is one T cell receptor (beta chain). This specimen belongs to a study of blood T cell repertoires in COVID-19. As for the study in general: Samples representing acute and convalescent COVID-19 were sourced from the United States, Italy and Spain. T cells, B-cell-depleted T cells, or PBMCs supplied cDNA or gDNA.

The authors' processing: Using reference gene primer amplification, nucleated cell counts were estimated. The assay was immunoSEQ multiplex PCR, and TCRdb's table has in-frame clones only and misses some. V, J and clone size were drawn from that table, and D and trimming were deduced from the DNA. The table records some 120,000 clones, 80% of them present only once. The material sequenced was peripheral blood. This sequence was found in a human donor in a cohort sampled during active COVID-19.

The CDR3 region has the DNA TGTGCCAGCAGCTTACGGGGAGGCTCTGGAAACACCATATATTTT. It yields the protein CASSLRGGSGNTIYF. The chain is built from TRBV11-1 and TRBJ1-3; D uncertain. The CDR3 consists of 15 residues. From germline, CDR1 is SGHAT and CDR2 FQDESV (reference sequence). Trimming took 2 bases from V and 0 from J, leaving 8 bases between them.